The 29 T cell receptor beta chains presented below share a single source sample, sequenced in a study of T cell responses to AZD1222 COVID-19 vaccine. Sequencing used immunoSEQ multiplex PCR; TCRdb keeps in-frame clones, though not all of them. The data hold approximately 180,000 clones, with 90% observed a single time. The input for sequencing was peripheral blood, taken on day 0 of AZD1222 vaccination. The receptors originated from an adult in good health.

The chain uses TRBV7-3 and TRBJ1-4; D may be TRBD1 (5 bases). The CDR3 is 15 amino acids. The germline CDR1 and CDR2 sequences are SGHTA and FQGTGA. Trimming took 6 bases from V and 0 from J, leaving 11 bases between them. The CDR3 DNA follows: TGTGCCAGCAGTCTAACGGGGGCAACTAATGAAAAACTGTTTTTT. This translates into CASSLTGATNEKLFF.

The chain employs TRBV18 and TRBJ1-1; D not resolved. Trimming cost V 1 base and J 1 base, with 7 bases left between them. The CDR3 has 14 amino acids. Germline CDR1 KGHSH, CDR2 LQKENI. The CDR3 sequence is CASSPLRGNTEAFF. In nucleotides, the CDR3 is TGTGCCAGCTCACCACTTCGAGGGAACACTGAAGCTTTCTTT.

The CDR3 DNA reads TGTGCCAGCAGTGAAGCGCGGGGACAGCCCCAGCATTTT. Protein sequence: CASSEARGQPQHF. V is TRBV6-1 and J is TRBJ1-5; D unclear. The CDR3 totals 13 residues. The ends were cut back, 0 bases at V and 7 bases at J, with 7 bases in the middle. CDR1 is MNHNS, CDR2 SASEGT, per germline.

The chain recombines TRBV5-6 with TRBJ1-2; maybe TRBD1 (5 bases). Trimming cost V 4 bases and J 0 bases, with 16 bases left between them. CDR3 length equals 16 residues. The germline V gene encodes CDR1 SGHDT and CDR2 YYEEEE. The CDR3 region is CASSPLGQGTNYGYTF. CDR3 DNA: TGTGCCAGCAGCCCTCTGGGCCAGGGCACTAACTATGGCTACACCTTC.

The chain couples TRBV7-2 to TRBJ1-2; unclear D gene. There are 14 residues in the CDR3. CDR1 SGHTA and CDR2 FQGNSA come from the germline V gene. Between the trimmed V and J ends, which lost 5 bases and 3 bases, there was a span of 13 bases. The CDR3 DNA reads as TGTGCCAGCAGCACCATGGGGAGGGACTATGGCTACACCTTC. It translates to CASSTMGRDYGYTF.

The gene calls are TRBV9 and TRBJ1-1; the D gene is possibly TRBD1 (5 bases). From germline, CDR1 is SGDLS and CDR2 YYNGEE. The CDR3 has 15 amino acids. The V end lost 0 bases, the J end lost 0 bases, and 9 bases lay between the germline ends. CDR3 loop: CASSVGGHLNTEAFF. CDR3 nucleotide sequence: TGTGCCAGCAGCGTAGGAGGACACCTGAACACTGAAGCTTTCTTT. Looking up the rest from reference TRBV9 and TRBJ1-1 gives the full variable domain: DSGVTQTPKHLITATGQRVTLRCSPRSGDLSVYWYQQSLDQGLQFLIQYYNGEERAKGNILERFSAQQFPDLHSELNLSSLELGDSALYFCASSVGGHLNTEAFFGQGTRLTVV.

The chain has TRBV7-9 and TRBJ2-3; 7 nucleotides agree with TRBD1. Losses at the gene ends were 8 bases for V and 3 bases for J; bases not matched to a gene: 2. The V gene's germline CDR1 is SEHNR and CDR2 FQNEAQ (reference sequence). The CDR3 is made up of 12 amino acids. As DNA, the CDR3 is TGTGCCAGCGGACAGGAGACAGATACGCAGTATTTT. The encoded protein is CASGQETDTQYF.

The chain links TRBV12-5 to TRBJ1-5; 9 bases fit TRBD1. Trimming cost V 2 bases and J 6 bases; bases outside gene matches: 5. Germline V gives CDR1 LGHNT, CDR2 FRNRAP. This CDR3 comprises 15 residues. In DNA, the CDR3 is TGTGCTAGTGGTTTGAGTACAGGGGGCGGTCAGCCCCAGCATTTT. It codes for CASGLSTGGGQPQHF.

CDR3 nucleotides: TGTGCCAGCAATGAATGGGACACTGAAGCTTTCTTT. This codes for CASNEWDTEAFF. The gene calls are TRBV5-6 and TRBJ1-1; D not resolved. CDR1 and CDR2 from the germline V gene are SGHDT and YYEEEE. V was cut by 6 bases and J by 3 bases, with 9 bases left in between. The CDR3 covers 12 residues.

In its sample, this clone was seen once. The rearrangement uses TRBV5-1 and TRBJ1-4; 10 bases line up with TRBD1. Per germline, CDR1 SGHRS and CDR2 YFSETQ. The CDR3 consists of 14 residues. With 5 bases clipped from V and 7 bases from J, the junction kept 5 bases outside the gene matches. The CDR3 DNA reads TGCGCCAGCAGAACCGACAGGGGGCCTGAAAAACTGTTTTTT. Protein: CASRTDRGPEKLFF. The full variable domain, rest sourced from reference TRBV5-1 and TRBJ1-4, is KAGVTQTPRYLIKTRGQQVTLSCSPISGHRSVSWYQQTPGQGLQFLFEYFSETQRNKGNFPGRFSGRQFSNSRSEMNVSTLELGDSALYLCASRTDRGPEKLFFGSGTQLSVL.

V usage is TRBV15 and J usage is TRBJ1-5; D remains ambiguous. Germline values: CDR1 LNHNV, CDR2 YYDKDF (reference sequence). The CDR3 covers 12 residues. Trimming took 2 bases from V and 7 from J, leaving 6 bases between them. CDR3 loop: CATSRPRQPQHF. CDR3 coding DNA: TGTGCCACCAGCAGACCGAGGCAGCCCCAGCATTTT. Combining the CDR3 with reference TRBV15 and TRBJ1-5 gives the whole variable domain DAMVIQNPRYQVTQFGKPVTLSCSQTLNHNVMYWYQQKSSQAPKLLFHYYDKDFNNEADTPDNFQSRRPNTSFCFLDIRSPGLGDTAMYLCATSRPRQPQHFGDGTRLSIL.

Details on this clone: In the same sample, other DNA sequences code for this CDR3. The chain couples TRBV9 to TRBJ2-5, with 13 bases that match TRBD2. CDR3 size: 16 residues. Unmatched junction bases numbered 1, after V lost 0 bases and J lost 2 bases. Germline-derived CDR1 and CDR2 are SGDLS and YYNGEE. CDR3 region: CASSVGGLAGQETQYF. CDR3 DNA sequence: TGTGCCAGCAGCGTAGGGGGACTAGCGGGGCAAGAGACCCAGTACTTC.

The chain couples TRBV6-5 to TRBJ2-7; unclear D gene. CDR1 is MNHEY and CDR2 is SVGAGI in the germline V gene. V was shortened by 5 bases and J by 2 bases, with 10 bases between the two germline ends. This CDR3 has 13 residues. CDR3 DNA sequence: TGTGCCAGCAGTACCGGGCCCCCCTACGAGCAGTACTTC. Translation gives CASSTGPPYEQYF.

The count of this clone is one. The chain combines TRBV5-4 with TRBJ2-5; 10 bases fit TRBD1. This CDR3 contains 16 residues. V lost 4 bases, J lost 5 bases, and 11 bases stayed unmatched. Per the germline V gene, CDR1 is SGHNT and CDR2 is YYREEE (reference sequence). The chain's CDR3 is CASSDRRDRGVETQYF. CDR3 bases: TGTGCCAGCAGCGATCGCCGGGACAGGGGAGTGGAGACCCAGTACTTC.

The rearrangement links TRBV6-5 to TRBJ1-2, with D tentatively TRBD1 (6 bases). Germline CDR1 reads MNHEY; CDR2 reads SVGAGI. The CDR3 is made up of 15 amino acids. V lost 0 bases to trimming and J lost 3 bases, with 11 bases between them. The CDR3 here is CASSYSSGGDYGYTF. CDR3 DNA: TGTGCCAGCAGTTACTCCTCCGGGGGCGACTATGGCTACACCTTC.

The CDR3 DNA is TGTGCCAGCAGTTTATCTCCAGGGGTTAACACCGGGGAGCTGTTTTTT. Protein sequence: CASSLSPGVNTGELFF. The chain has TRBV27 and TRBJ2-2; tentative D call: TRBD1 (6 bases). V dropped 0 bases and J dropped 2 bases, with 10 bases sitting between them. CDR1 MNHEY and CDR2 SMNVEV come from the germline V gene (reference sequence). CDR3 length: 16 amino acids.

The rearrangement joins TRBV20-1 to TRBJ2-7; possible D gene TRBD2, 5 bases. This CDR3 is built from 11 residues. V was shortened by 3 bases and J by 6 bases, with 9 bases between the two germline ends. Germline values: CDR1 DFQATT, CDR2 SNEGSKA (reference sequence). The CDR3 bases are TGCAGTGCTAGCACTAGTACCGAGCAGTACTTC. It encodes CSASTSTEQYF.

The chain carries TRBV3-1 (or the pseudogene TRBV3-2) and TRBJ2-7, with a possible D match to TRBD1 (6 bases). Germline V CDR1 and CDR2: LGHDT, YNNKEL (reference sequence). CDR3 length: 13 residues. Trimming took 5 bases from V and 6 from J, leaving 14 bases between them. The CDR3 reads CASSNFQGGEQYF. CDR3 nucleotide sequence: TGTGCCAGCAGCAACTTCCAAGGGGGCGAGCAGTACTTC.

The chain couples TRBV7-2 to TRBJ1-5; D possibly corresponds to TRBD1 (6 bases). Germline V gene sequence: CDR1 SGHTA, CDR2 FQGNSA. Trimming stripped 2 bases from V and 4 bases from J, with 12 bases between. This CDR3 comprises 15 residues. The CDR3 bases are TGTGCCAGCAGCTTAATCCCAGGGGTGAATCAGCCCCAGCATTTT. This encodes CASSLIPGVNQPQHF. Supplemented by reference TRBV7-2 and TRBJ1-5, the full variable domain reads GAGVSQSPSNKVTEKGKDVELRCDPISGHTALYWYRQSLGQGLEFLIYFQGNSAPDKSGLPSDRFSAERTGGSVSTLTIQRTQQEDSAVYLCASSLIPGVNQPQHFGDGTRLSIL.

The rearrangement links TRBV6-5 to TRBJ2-1; D is ambiguous. CDR3 size: 13 residues. Germline V lookup: CDR1 MNHEY, CDR2 SVGAGI. Trimming removed 11 bases at V and 2 bases at J, with 13 bases between. The CDR3 loop reads CAARPGPYNEQFF. In DNA, the CDR3 is TGTGCCGCCAGGCCCGGCCCCTACAATGAGCAGTTCTTC.

V is TRBV27 and J is TRBJ1-2, with 8 bases lining up with TRBD1. The germline CDR1 and CDR2 sequences are MNHEY and SMNVEV (reference sequence). V gave up 6 bases and J gave up 6 bases; unmatched junction bases: 3. The CDR3 has 12 residues. CDR3 in amino acids: CASSRQGNGYTF. DNA of the CDR3: TGTGCCAGCAGCCGACAGGGGAATGGCTACACCTTC.

CDR3 DNA: TGTGCCAGCAGCGAAAACAGGGGGCCTATGAACACTGAAGCTTTCTTT. Protein sequence: CASSENRGPMNTEAFF. The chain uses TRBV11-1 and TRBJ1-1; TRBD1 aligns across 9 bases. After removal of 5 bases from V and 0 bases from J, the junction contained 7 bases not matched to a gene. The CDR3 covers 16 residues. CDR1 is SGHAT and CDR2 is FQDESV in the germline V gene (reference sequence).

CDR3: CASSLTGSSYEQYF. As DNA, the CDR3 is TGTGCCAGCAGCCTTACTGGCAGCTCCTACGAGCAGTACTTC. This rearrangement joins TRBV7-2 to TRBJ2-7; no firm D call. From germline, CDR1 is SGHTA and CDR2 FQGNSA. The ends were cut back, 5 bases at V and 0 bases at J, with 11 bases in the middle. The CDR3 consists of 14 residues.

This rearrangement joins TRBV19 to TRBJ2-3; the D gene is possibly TRBD2 (5 bases). This CDR3 has 13 amino acids. Germline V lookup: CDR1 LNHDA, CDR2 SQIVND (reference sequence). Trimming pared 11 bases from V and 0 bases from J, leaving 12 bases between. The CDR3 reads CASGYTSTDTQYF. CDR3 nucleotide sequence: TGTGCCTCGGGATACACTAGCACAGATACGCAGTATTTT.

The rearrangement joins TRBV12-3 or TRBV12-4 to TRBJ1-4; D unclear. The CDR3 has 12 residues. The V and J ends lost 2 bases and 8 bases respectively, with 6 bases between them. CDR3 DNA sequence: TGTGCCAGCAGTTTACCGGGGGAAAAACTGTTTTTT. Amino acids: CASSLPGEKLFF.

V usage is TRBV11-2 and J usage is TRBJ1-1, with unresolved D. CDR3 length equals 12 residues. V lost 0 bases and J 6 bases, leaving 5 bases between the germline ends. Per the germline V gene, CDR1 is SGHAT and CDR2 is FQNNGV. This CDR3 is CASSLDGPEAFF. The CDR3 DNA follows: TGTGCCAGCAGCTTAGACGGGCCTGAAGCTTTCTTT.

This clone has only one observation. The V and J genes are TRBV2 and TRBJ2-5, with D perhaps matching TRBD2 (5 bases). Germline values: CDR1 SNHLY, CDR2 FYNNEI. This CDR3 is 14 amino acids long. Trimming removed 4 bases from V and 4 bases from J, with 13 bases in between. CDR3 nucleotides: TGTGCCAGCAGTGGTTTCGGGGAGAGAGAGACCCAGTACTTC. Translated: CASSGFGERETQYF. Based on the CDR3 plus reference TRBV2 and TRBJ2-5, the full variable domain is EPEVTQTPSHQVTQMGQEVILRCVPISNHLYFYWYRQILGQKVEFLVSFYNNEISEKSEIFDDQFSVERPDGSNFTLKIRSTKLEDSAMYFCASSGFGERETQYFGPGTRLLVL.

The chain has TRBV6-5 and TRBJ2-2, with TRBD2 as a possible D gene (5 bases). Between the trimmed V and J ends, which lost 4 bases and 6 bases, there was a span of 15 bases. Germline loops: CDR1 MNHEY, CDR2 SVGAGI. CDR3 size: 15 residues. CDR3 nucleotides: TGTGCCAGCAGTTCACATCGAGAGAGGGCCGGGGAGCTGTTTTTT. Translated, it gives CASSSHRERAGELFF.

The V gene is TRBV7-9, the J gene TRBJ1-5; D call uncertain. The CDR3 extends over 15 amino acids. Trimming removed 1 base at V and 2 bases at J, with 9 bases between. CDR1 is SEHNR and CDR2 is FQNEAQ in the germline V gene (reference sequence). The CDR3 reads CASSLGPGGNQPQHF. As DNA, the CDR3 is TGTGCCAGCAGCTTAGGTCCAGGCGGCAATCAGCCCCAGCATTTT. The variable domain in full, completed from reference TRBV7-9 and TRBJ1-5, reads DTGVSQNPRHKITKRGQNVTFRCDPISEHNRLYWYRQTLGQGPEFLTYFQNEAQLEKSRLLSDRFSAERPKGSFSTLEIQRTEQGDSAMYLCASSLGPGGNQPQHFGDGTRLSIL.